This T cell receptor (beta chain) was observed in a study of cytomegalovirus exposure and HLA in healthy donors. Looking at the study overall: Across some 400 genotyped donors, 81% landed in the Caucasian-associated ancestry cluster. Overall study results and limits: Several of the most significant clusters appeared linked to common viral pathogens, based on a later analysis.

With regard to this clone: As yet, its antigen is unknown.

The CDR3 covers 15 residues. Trimming at V came to 5 bases and at J to 4 bases, leaving 3 bases not matched to a gene. Germline-derived CDR1 and CDR2 are SGHTA and FQGNSA. Though nominally healthy at sampling, donors likely had unrecorded immune exposures. PCR employed 60 Vbeta and 13 Jbeta primers. TCRdb keeps only in-frame clones here, not all; method: immunoSEQ multiplex PCR. Of some 96,000 clones in the sample, 55% to 75% are singletons; the top ten hold 3.2%. This clonotype was sampled from a man in his 60s in good health and CMV-seronegative. The chain carries TRBV7-2 and TRBJ2-3; 13 bases are shared with TRBD2. The sequenced sample consisted of PBMCs. CDR3 sequence reads: CASSRTSGGSDTQYF. DNA for the CDR3: TGTGCCAGCAGCCGGACTAGCGGGGGATCAGATACGCAGTATTTT.